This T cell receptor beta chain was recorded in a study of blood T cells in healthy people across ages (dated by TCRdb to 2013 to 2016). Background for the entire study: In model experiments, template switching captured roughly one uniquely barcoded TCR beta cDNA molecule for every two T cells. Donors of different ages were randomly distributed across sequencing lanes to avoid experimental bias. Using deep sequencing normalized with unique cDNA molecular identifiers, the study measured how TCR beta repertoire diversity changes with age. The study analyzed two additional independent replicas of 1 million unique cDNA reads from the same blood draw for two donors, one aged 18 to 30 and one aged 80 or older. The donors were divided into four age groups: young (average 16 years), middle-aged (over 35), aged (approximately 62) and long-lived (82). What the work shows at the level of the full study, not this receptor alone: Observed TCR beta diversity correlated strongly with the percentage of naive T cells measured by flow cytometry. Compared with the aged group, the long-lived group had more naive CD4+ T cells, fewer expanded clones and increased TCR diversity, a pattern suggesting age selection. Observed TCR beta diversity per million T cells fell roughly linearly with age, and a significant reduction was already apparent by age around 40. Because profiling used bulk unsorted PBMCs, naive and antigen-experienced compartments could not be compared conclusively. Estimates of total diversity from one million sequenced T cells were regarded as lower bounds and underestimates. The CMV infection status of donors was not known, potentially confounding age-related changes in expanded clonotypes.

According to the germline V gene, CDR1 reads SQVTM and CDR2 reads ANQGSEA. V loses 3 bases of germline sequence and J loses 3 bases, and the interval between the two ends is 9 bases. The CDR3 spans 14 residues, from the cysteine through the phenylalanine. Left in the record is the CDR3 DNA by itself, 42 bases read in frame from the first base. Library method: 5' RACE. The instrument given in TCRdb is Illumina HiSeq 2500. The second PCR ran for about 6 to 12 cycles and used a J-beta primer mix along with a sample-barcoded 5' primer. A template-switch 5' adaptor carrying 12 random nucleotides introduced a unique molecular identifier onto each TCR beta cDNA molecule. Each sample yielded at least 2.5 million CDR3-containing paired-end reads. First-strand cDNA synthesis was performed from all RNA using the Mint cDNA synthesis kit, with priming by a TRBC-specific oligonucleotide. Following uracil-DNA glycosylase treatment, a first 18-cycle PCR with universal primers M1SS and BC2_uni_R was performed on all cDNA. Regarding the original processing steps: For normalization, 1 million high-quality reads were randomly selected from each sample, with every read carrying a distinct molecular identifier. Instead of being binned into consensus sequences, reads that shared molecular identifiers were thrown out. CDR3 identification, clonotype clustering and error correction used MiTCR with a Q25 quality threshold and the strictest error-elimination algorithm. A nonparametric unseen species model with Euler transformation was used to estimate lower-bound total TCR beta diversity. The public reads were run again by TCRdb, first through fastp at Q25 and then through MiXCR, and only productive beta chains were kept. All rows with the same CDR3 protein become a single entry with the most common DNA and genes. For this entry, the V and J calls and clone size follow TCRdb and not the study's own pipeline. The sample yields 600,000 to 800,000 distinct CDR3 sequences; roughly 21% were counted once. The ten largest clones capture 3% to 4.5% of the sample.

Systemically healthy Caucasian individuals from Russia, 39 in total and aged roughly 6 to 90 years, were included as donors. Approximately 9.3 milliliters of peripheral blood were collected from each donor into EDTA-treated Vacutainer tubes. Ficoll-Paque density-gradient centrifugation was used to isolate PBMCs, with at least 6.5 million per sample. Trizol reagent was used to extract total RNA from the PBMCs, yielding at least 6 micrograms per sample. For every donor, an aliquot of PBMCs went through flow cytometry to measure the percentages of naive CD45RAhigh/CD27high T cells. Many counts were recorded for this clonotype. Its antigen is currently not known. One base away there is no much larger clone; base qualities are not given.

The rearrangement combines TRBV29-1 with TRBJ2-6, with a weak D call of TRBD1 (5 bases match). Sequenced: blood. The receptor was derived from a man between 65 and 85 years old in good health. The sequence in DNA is TGCAGCGTTGATCAGGGCTATGGGGCCAACGTCCTGACTTTC. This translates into CSVDQGYGANVLTF.